The entry that follows covers one T cell receptor (beta chain) sequence. Generated by immunoSEQ multiplex PCR, the TCRdb table keeps only in-frame clones and is missing some. The table shows about 14,000 clones, with 80% occurring only once. Premalignant or tumor cells were enriched by macro-dissection after pathologic assessment. This entry belongs to a study of immune evolution from preneoplasia to lung adenocarcinoma. CDR3 length: 15 residues. J lost 3 bases, V lost 4 bases, and 7 bases had no gene match. In germline, CDR1 is SGHRS, CDR2 YFSETQ. The TCR was taken from a person between 65 and 79 years old with lung adenocarcinoma. The sequenced material came from FFPE minimally invasive lung adenocarcinoma tissue. The chain carries TRBV5-1 and TRBJ1-1, with 9 positions matching TRBD1. The CDR3 sequence is CASSPVTGGDTEAFF. CDR3 nucleotide sequence: TGCGCCAGCAGCCCGGTGACAGGGGGGGACACTGAAGCTTTCTTT.